Below are 3 T cell receptor beta chains sequenced from a single sample in a study of read filtering for tumor transcriptome and immune sequencing. This library used 300 to 450 ng RNA and molecular barcoded adaptors spanning alpha/delta and beta/gamma chains. TCRdb re-called the reads with MiXCR, one entry per CDR3 protein. This sample has some 130,000 distinct CDR3 sequences; roughly 13% occur once, and the top ten carry just under 8.5%. Sequenced: a population of CD138-negative cells sorted from bone marrow. These receptors were obtained from a donor aged 40 or older with multiple myeloma.

This clonotype came up many times. The rearrangement uses TRBV5-6 and TRBJ2-1, with D possibly matching TRBD1 (5 bases). CDR3 length: 14 residues. Trimming removed 1 base at V and 8 bases at J, with 13 bases between. Germline CDR1 is SGHDT and CDR2 is YYEEEE. CDR3 sequence reads: CASSLSTVWDEQFF. The CDR3 DNA follows: TGTGCCAGCAGCTTGTCGACAGTCTGGGATGAGCAGTTCTTC.

Regarding this clonotype: This sequence may be a read error, since a much larger clone differs from it by one base. The chain recombines TRBV24-1 with TRBJ2-2; D may be TRBD2 (6 bases). Germline V gene sequence: CDR1 KGHDR, CDR2 SFDVKD. CDR3 size: 12 residues. In DNA, the CDR3 is TGTGCCACCAAAGGGGCCGGCGGGGAGCTGCTTTTT. Translation: CATKGAGGELLF.

This clonotype was detected many times. The CDR3 sequence is CASSLGIHNEQFF. CDR3 nucleotide sequence: TGTGCCAGCAGCTTAGGAATTCATAATGAGCAGTTCTTC. This chain links TRBV7-2 with TRBJ2-1; unclear D gene. Germline-derived CDR1 and CDR2 are SGHTA and FQGNSA. The CDR3 extends over 13 amino acids. V shed 1 base and J shed 7 bases, with 8 bases lying between them.